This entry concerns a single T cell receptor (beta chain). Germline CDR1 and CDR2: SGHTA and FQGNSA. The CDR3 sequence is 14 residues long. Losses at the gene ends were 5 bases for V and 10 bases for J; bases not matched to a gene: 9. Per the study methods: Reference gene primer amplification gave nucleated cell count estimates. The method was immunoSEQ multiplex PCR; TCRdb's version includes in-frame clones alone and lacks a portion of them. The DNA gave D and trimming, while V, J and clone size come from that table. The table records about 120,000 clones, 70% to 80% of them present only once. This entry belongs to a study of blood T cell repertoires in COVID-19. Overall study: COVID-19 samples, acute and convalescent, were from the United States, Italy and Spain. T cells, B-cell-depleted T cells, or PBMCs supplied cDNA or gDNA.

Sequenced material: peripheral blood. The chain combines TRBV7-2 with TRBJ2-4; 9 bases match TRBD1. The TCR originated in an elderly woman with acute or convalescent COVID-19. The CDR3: CASSRGQGVNIQYF. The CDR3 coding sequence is TGTGCCAGCAGCAGGGGACAGGGAGTGAATATTCAGTACTTC.